One and the same sample provided the 25 T cell receptor beta chains below, sequenced in a study of T-cell reconstitution after alpha-beta-depleted transplantation in children. The library targeted TCRbeta and was prepared with unique molecular identifiers. TCRdb re-derived calls from the PCR reads in MiXCR, one entry per CDR3 protein. This sample carries about 230,000 distinct CDR3 sequences, 11% of them seen once, and the ten largest clones take approximately 28%. The sequences come from PBMCs, collected before TCRalphabeta/CD19-depleted stem cell transplant. These receptors all come from a child less than two years old with acute myeloid leukemia, due to receive a stem cell transplant.

This rearrangement joins TRBV12-3 or TRBV12-4 to TRBJ2-2; 9 nucleotides line up with TRBD2. With 7 bases clipped from V and 7 bases from J, the junction kept 4 bases outside the gene matches. This CDR3 contains 13 residues. The DNA of the CDR3 is TGTGCCAGCATCGCAGCGGGGGGCGGGGAGCTGTTTTTT. As protein: CASIAAGGGELFF.

This clonotype was counted ten times or more. V is TRBV4-2 and J is TRBJ2-7, with D possibly being TRBD1 or TRBD2 (7 bases each). The CDR3 totals 14 residues. The V gene lost 2 bases and the J gene lost 5 bases, with 13 bases spanning the gap. Germline CDR1 and CDR2: LGHNA and YNFKEQ. This chain's CDR3 is CASSQSGTVDEQYF. Here the CDR3 DNA reads TGTGCCAGCAGCCAAAGCGGGACAGTTGACGAGCAGTACTTC.

This clonotype was detected many times. The J gene is TRBJ2-4, the V gene TRBV7-3, with 8 bases lining up with TRBD2. The CDR3 has 16 amino acids. J was trimmed by 4 bases and V by 2 bases; bases with no gene match: 7. CDR1 and CDR2 from the germline V gene are SGHTA and FQGTGA. As DNA, the CDR3 is TGTGCCAGCAGCTTAGGCTCGGGACTAGATAAAAACATTCAGTACTTC. It encodes CASSLGSGLDKNIQYF.

The sample holds many counts of this clonotype. J is TRBJ1-4 and V is TRBV24-1, with 8 bases lining up with TRBD1. In germline, CDR1 is KGHDR, CDR2 SFDVKD. The length of the CDR3 is 14 residues. After removal of 4 bases from V and 7 bases from J, the junction contained 4 bases not matched to a gene. CDR3 nucleotides: TGTGCCACCAGTGACCCAGGACAGGGTGAAAAACTGTTTTTT. As protein: CATSDPGQGEKLFF.

This clonotype has ten or more counts. This chain uses TRBV12-3 or TRBV12-4 with TRBJ2-7; 7 bases are shared with TRBD1. The length of the CDR3 is 14 residues. V was clipped by 5 bases and J by 2 bases; unmatched bases: 6. The CDR3 DNA sequence: TGTGCCAGCAGTAGACAGGGTTTCGCCTACGAGCAGTACTTC. This sequence encodes CASSRQGFAYEQYF.

Turning to this clonotype: A read error may produce the germline difference seen at one junction end. The chain recombines TRBV15 with TRBJ2-7, with D hard to call. Germline CDR1 is LNHNV and CDR2 is YYDKDF (reference sequence). The CDR3 extends over 13 amino acids. Here the CDR3 reads CATSRLGGYKQYF. The CDR3 DNA reads TGTGCCACCAGCAGACTGGGCGGCTACAAGCAGTACTTC.

This clonotype was counted many times. This rearrangement joins TRBV12-3 or TRBV12-4 to TRBJ2-7; perhaps TRBD1 as D (5 bases). V lost 5 bases to trimming and J lost 0 bases, with 11 bases between them. The CDR3 has 14 residues. In DNA, the CDR3 is TGTGCCAGCAGTCAAATGACAGACTCCTACGAGCAGTACTTC. This gives the protein CASSQMTDSYEQYF.

This clonotype has ten or more counts. This sequence joins TRBV9 and TRBJ2-1; D possibly corresponds to TRBD1 (6 bases). CDR1 is SGDLS and CDR2 is YYNGEE in the germline V gene. Trimming took off 2 bases at V and 2 bases at J, with 20 bases between the two ends. The length of the CDR3 is 18 residues. Here the CDR3 reads CASSVAPTGNWAYNEQFF. The CDR3 DNA sequence: TGTGCCAGCAGCGTGGCACCCACAGGGAATTGGGCCTACAATGAGCAGTTCTTC.

The chain employs TRBV20-1 and TRBJ1-1; TRBD1 might be the D (5 bases). This CDR3 comprises 13 residues. Germline V lookup: CDR1 DFQATT, CDR2 SNEGSKA (reference sequence). V dropped 6 bases and J dropped 1 base, with 12 bases sitting between them. CDR3 amino acids: CSARQGPNTEAFF. CDR3 in DNA: TGCAGTGCGCGCCAGGGCCCGAACACTGAAGCTTTCTTT.

A remark on this clonotype: At one of its ends the junction is not consistent with the germline gene, which may arise from a read error. The chain uses TRBV3-1 and TRBJ2-1; TRBD2 matches at 9 bases. This CDR3 contains 15 residues. CDR1 is LGHDT, CDR2 YNNKEL, per germline (reference sequence). CDR3 DNA sequence: TGTGCCACCAGCCAAGACATAGCGGGAGAGCTGGAGCAGTTCTTC. Its protein is CATSQDIAGELEQFF.

The table lists this clonotype with many counts. The chain links TRBV28 to TRBJ2-3; unclear D gene. Trimming took off 4 bases at V and 2 bases at J, with 16 bases between the two ends. The germline V gene has CDR1 MDHEN and CDR2 SYDVKM. The CDR3 has 16 amino acids. CDR3 nucleotide sequence: TGTGCCAGCAGTTCTCTCGGTCGGCAGTACACAGATACGCAGTATTTT. This gives the protein CASSSLGRQYTDTQYF.

This clonotype occurred many times. The chain has TRBV10-3 and TRBJ2-3; D is ambiguous. Deletions cut 11 bases from V and 4 bases from J, with 22 bases between. This CDR3 comprises 15 residues. Germline-derived CDR1 and CDR2 are ENHRY and SYGVKD. In DNA, the CDR3 is TGTGCCGCCACCCCGGGTCTGCCTGGGTCAGATACGCAGTATTTT. The encoded protein is CAATPGLPGSDTQYF.

This clonotype was seen repeatedly, ten times or more. The V call is TRBV10-3, the J call TRBJ1-5, with D unresolved. This CDR3 contains 14 residues. V was trimmed by 3 bases and J by 0 bases, leaving 6 bases between them. Germline V gives CDR1 ENHRY, CDR2 SYGVKD. The CDR3 DNA follows: TGTGCCATCAGTGACCCCCATAGCAATCAGCCCCAGCATTTT. Translated, it gives CAISDPHSNQPQHF.

This clonotype was detected ten times or more. The rearrangement uses TRBV30 and TRBJ2-1; the D gene is possibly TRBD1 (5 bases). Trimming cost V 8 bases and J 5 bases, with 10 bases left between them. Germline CDR1 reads GTSNPN; CDR2 reads SVGIG (reference sequence). This CDR3 has 11 residues. In DNA, the CDR3 is TGTGCCCAGGGAAGGGACAATGAGCAGTTCTTC. This codes for CAQGRDNEQFF.

In this sample, this clonotype turned up many times. J is TRBJ2-1 and V is TRBV3-1, with D possibly TRBD2 on 6 matching bases. CDR1 is LGHDT and CDR2 is YNNKEL in the germline V gene (reference sequence). The CDR3 totals 17 residues. The V end was cut by 0 bases, the J end by 7 bases, with 19 bases between. The CDR3 region is CASSQEGLAPRMNEQFF. The CDR3 DNA sequence: TGTGCCAGCAGCCAAGAGGGTCTAGCGCCTCGAATGAATGAGCAGTTCTTC.

This clonotype occurred many times. The chain's CDR3 is CSASRLAGGPNEQFF. The CDR3 bases are TGCAGTGCTAGTAGACTAGCGGGAGGGCCCAATGAGCAGTTCTTC. J is TRBJ2-1 and V is TRBV20-1; 14 nucleotides match TRBD2. Germline loops: CDR1 DFQATT, CDR2 SNEGSKA (reference sequence). This CDR3 contains 15 residues. J lost 6 bases, V lost 3 bases, and 4 bases had no gene match.

This clonotype was observed at least ten times. The V gene is TRBV20-1, the J gene TRBJ2-2; 8 bases are shared with TRBD2. V gave up 6 bases and J gave up 5 bases; unmatched junction bases: 11. There are 15 residues in the CDR3. Germline V gives CDR1 DFQATT, CDR2 SNEGSKA (reference sequence). The CDR3 sequence: CSARAGLAGTGELFF. CDR3 nucleotide sequence: TGCAGTGCCCGAGCTGGACTAGCCGGAACCGGGGAGCTGTTTTTT.

Ten or more counts support this clonotype. The chain joins TRBV7-9 to TRBJ2-4, with 8 bases that match TRBD1. The germline V gene encodes CDR1 SEHNR and CDR2 FQNEAQ (reference sequence). The ends lost 2 bases at V and 7 bases at J; junction bases unmatched: 1. The CDR3 has 13 residues. The chain's CDR3 is CASSLRTGNIQYF. CDR3 in DNA: TGTGCCAGCAGCTTAAGGACAGGGAACATTCAGTACTTC.

At least ten counts were recorded for this clonotype. The rearrangement links TRBV27 to TRBJ2-7; possible D gene TRBD2, 6 bases. Trimming removed 3 bases from V and 3 bases from J, with 12 bases in between. The CDR3 sequence is 14 residues long. Germline values: CDR1 MNHEY, CDR2 SMNVEV (reference sequence). The DNA for the CDR3 is TGTGCCAGCAGTTTTGGAGGGCACGGCTACGAGCAGTACTTC. Its translation is CASSFGGHGYEQYF.

Only a few counts were recorded for this clonotype. The chain employs TRBV14 and TRBJ2-1; TRBD1 agrees at 8 bases. Germline trimming cut 4 bases from V and 6 bases from J; bases unmatched to any gene: 11. The CDR3 sequence is 16 residues long. Germline-derived CDR1 and CDR2 are SGHDN and FVKESK. CDR3 loop: CASSPGQGRRPNEQFF. In DNA, the CDR3 is TGTGCCAGCAGCCCCGGACAGGGCCGGAGACCCAATGAGCAGTTCTTC. The whole variable domain, filled in from reference TRBV14 and TRBJ2-1, reads EAGVTQFPSHSVIEKGQTVTLRCDPISGHDNLYWYRRVMGKEIKFLLHFVKESKQDESGMPNNRFLAERTGGTYSTLKVQPAELEDSGVYFCASSPGQGRRPNEQFFGPGTRLTVL.

This clonotype has a count of ten or more. The J gene is TRBJ2-2, the V gene TRBV5-1; D is unclear. The CDR3 extends over 12 amino acids. Between the trimmed V and J ends, which lost 2 bases and 6 bases, there was a span of 5 bases. CDR1 and CDR2 (germline): SGHRS, YFSETQ. CDR3 amino acids: CASSFHSGELFF. CDR3 in DNA: TGCGCCAGCAGCTTCCATTCCGGGGAGCTGTTTTTT. The full variable domain, rest sourced from reference TRBV5-1 and TRBJ2-2, is KAGVTQTPRYLIKTRGQQVTLSCSPISGHRSVSWYQQTPGQGLQFLFEYFSETQRNKGNFPGRFSGRQFSNSRSEMNVSTLELGDSALYLCASSFHSGELFFGEGSRLTVL.

In its sample, this clonotype was seen a few times. The rearrangement joins TRBV23-1 to TRBJ2-1; TRBD2 matches 12 bases. TRBV23-1 carries the ORF label, with uncertain function. With V trimmed by 4 bases and J by 9 bases, 4 bases remained unmatched. The length of the CDR3 is 14 residues. DNA for the CDR3: TGCGCCAGCAGTCCTAGCGGGAGGGACGGTGAGCAGTTCTTC. Translated, it gives CASSPSGRDGEQFF.

Ten or more counts support this clonotype. The chain couples TRBV5-1 to TRBJ2-5; 10 bases line up with TRBD1. V shed 3 bases and J 1 base; nucleotides not matched to a gene: 0. Germline CDR1 and CDR2: SGHRS and YFSETQ. CDR3 length: 14 residues. This chain's CDR3 is CASSWTGGQETQYF. CDR3 DNA: TGCGCCAGCAGCTGGACAGGGGGCCAAGAGACCCAGTACTTC.

The table lists this clonotype with many counts. This chain connects TRBV28 to TRBJ2-4; perhaps TRBD1 as D (5 bases). The CDR3 spans 16 residues. Germline assignment: CDR1 MDHEN and CDR2 SYDVKM. Trimming stripped 5 bases from V and 0 bases from J, with 14 bases between. The CDR3 coding sequence is TGTGCCAGCAGTCCCTGGACAACCCTAGCCAAAAACATTCAGTACTTC. It is translated as CASSPWTTLAKNIQYF.

The chain carries TRBV10-1 and TRBJ2-3, with D maybe TRBD1 (6 bases). Germline values: CDR1 WNHNN, CDR2 SYGVQD (reference sequence). V dropped 4 bases and J dropped 4 bases, with 15 bases sitting between them. This CDR3 comprises 15 residues. Here the CDR3 reads CASSAGTFPADTQYF. In DNA form, the CDR3 reads TGCGCCAGCAGTGCCGGGACATTCCCAGCAGATACGCAGTATTTT.